This TCR beta chain emerged from a study of control samples from healthy donors and cancer patients. Sequenced by immunoSEQ multiplex PCR; TCRdb stores in-frame clones only, minus some. Here the sample spans some 150,000 clones, around 95% being singletons. CDR3 length equals 17 residues. CDR1 and CDR2 (germline): SGHDT, YYEEEE. Deletions cut 1 base from V and 3 bases from J, with 17 bases between. The V gene is TRBV5-6, the J gene TRBJ2-1; D might be TRBD2 (5 bases). This sequence was found in a woman in her sixties in good health. The sample consisted of blood. CDR3 nucleotide sequence: TGTGCCAGCAGCTTGTTGCCCCGGACTCTTTACTACAATGAGCAGTTCTTC. It yields the protein CASSLLPRTLYYNEQFF.